What follows are 20 T cell receptor beta chains derived from one specimen sequenced in a study of technical replicates of blood from a handful of donors. Method: immunoSEQ multiplex PCR; TCRdb's copy keeps in-frame clones and lacks some. The table records approximately 76,000 clones, 90% to 95% of them present only once. The sample was T cells isolated from PBMCs. The origin of the receptors is a human donor in good health.

This clone was observed once. V usage is TRBV28 and J usage is TRBJ1-1; 9 bases fit TRBD1. Losses at the gene ends were 4 bases for V and 11 bases for J; bases not matched to a gene: 14. This CDR3 comprises 15 residues. The germline V gene encodes CDR1 MDHEN and CDR2 SYDVKM. DNA for the CDR3: TGTGCCAGCAGTTCACAAGGACAGGGGTTCATTTTGGCTTTCTTT. It encodes CASSSQGQGFILAFF.

This clone was counted once. The chain carries TRBV28 and TRBJ1-5; D remains ambiguous. The CDR3 runs 14 residues. V lost 3 bases, J lost 2 bases, and 8 bases lay in between. CDR1 and CDR2 from the germline V gene are MDHEN and SYDVKM. The CDR3 here is CASSFLAGNQPQHF. The CDR3 region has the DNA TGTGCCAGCAGTTTCTTGGCAGGCAATCAGCCCCAGCATTTT.

The chain employs TRBV19 and TRBJ2-5; TRBD1 agrees at 11 bases. CDR1 and CDR2 (germline): LNHDA, SQIVND (reference sequence). Trimming at V came to 2 bases and at J to 5 bases, leaving 10 bases not matched to a gene. The CDR3 is made up of 17 amino acids. The CDR3 DNA reads TGTGCCAGTAGTATACGTCCGGACAGGGGGCTTATGGAGACCCAGTACTTC. Amino acids: CASSIRPDRGLMETQYF. Based on the CDR3 plus reference TRBV19 and TRBJ2-5, the full variable domain is DGGITQSPKYLFRKEGQNVTLSCEQNLNHDAMYWYRQDPGQGLRLIYYSQIVNDFQKGDIAEGYSVSREKKESFPLTVTSAQKNPTAFYLCASSIRPDRGLMETQYFGPGTRLLVL.

This clone has only a few counts. The V call is TRBV7-3, the J call TRBJ1-1, with a tentative D call TRBD1 (5 bases). CDR1 and CDR2 (germline): SGHTA, FQGTGA. Trimming removed 2 bases from V and 2 bases from J, with 12 bases in between. There are 15 residues in the CDR3. The CDR3 sequence: CASSLFQGTNTEAFF. The CDR3 coding sequence is TGTGCCAGCAGCTTATTCCAGGGAACAAACACTGAAGCTTTCTTT.

The chain carries TRBV9 and TRBJ1-3, with TRBD1 matching 7 bases. The CDR3 covers 19 residues. V shed 3 bases, J shed 0 bases, and the junction held 15 bases outside the gene matches. Germline V gene lookup returns CDR1 SGDLS and CDR2 YYNGEE. Here the CDR3 DNA reads TGTGCCAGCAGCGACCGACAGGGACAACCCCGTTTCTCTGGAAACACCATATATTTT. The encoded protein is CASSDRQGQPRFSGNTIYF. The variable domain in full, with the rest retrieved from reference TRBV9 and TRBJ1-3, is DSGVTQTPKHLITATGQRVTLRCSPRSGDLSVYWYQQSLDQGLQFLIQYYNGEERAKGNILERFSAQQFPDLHSELNLSSLELGDSALYFCASSDRQGQPRFSGNTIYFGEGSWLTVV.

The chain uses TRBV5-4 and TRBJ1-1; D might be TRBD1 (6 bases). The CDR3 covers 14 residues. V lost 0 bases and J lost 10, with 16 bases in between. The germline CDR1 and CDR2 sequences are SGHNT and YYREEE (reference sequence). In DNA form, the CDR3 reads TGTGCCAGCAGCTTGGGACCTCGGGGGGCCGGAGCTTTCTTT. Protein: CASSLGPRGAGAFF.

CDR3 DNA sequence: TGTGCCAGCAGAAGAGCTGGGGCCAACGTCCTGACTTTC. This sequence encodes CASRRAGANVLTF. The V and J genes are TRBV14 and TRBJ2-6; D unresolved. The germline V gene encodes CDR1 SGHDN and CDR2 FVKESK. V lost 6 bases, J lost 2 bases, and 5 bases lay in between. The CDR3 is 13 amino acids.

V gene TRBV4-1 combines with J gene TRBJ1-2; TRBD1 matches at 7 bases. This CDR3 is built from 16 residues. V lost 2 bases, J lost 3 bases, and 9 bases stayed unmatched. CDR1 and CDR2 from the germline V gene are MGHRA and YSYEKL. CDR3 protein: CASSQYRQGTYYGYTF. For the CDR3, the DNA is TGCGCCAGCAGCCAATACCGACAGGGCACCTACTATGGCTACACCTTC.

V and J are TRBV7-8 and TRBJ2-7; weak D call: TRBD2 (6 bases). Germline lookup yields CDR1 SGHVS and CDR2 FQNEAQ. The CDR3 sequence is 17 residues long. V lost 1 base and J 2 bases, leaving 18 bases between the germline ends. The CDR3 reads CASSLVFLSGKAYEQYF. CDR3 DNA sequence: TGTGCCAGCAGCTTAGTGTTTCTTAGCGGTAAAGCCTACGAGCAGTACTTC.

The rearrangement joins TRBV11-3 to TRBJ1-1; TRBD1 agrees at 7 bases. Trimming at V came to 1 base and at J to 1 base, leaving 3 bases not matched to a gene. In germline, CDR1 is SGHNT, CDR2 YENEEA. This CDR3 spans 15 amino acids. CDR3 sequence: CASSLGGTENTEAFF. CDR3 coding DNA: TGTGCCAGCAGCTTAGGAGGGACAGAGAACACTGAAGCTTTCTTT.

The chain links TRBV5-4 to TRBJ2-5; 7 bases are shared with TRBD2. Germline values: CDR1 SGHNT, CDR2 YYREEE (reference sequence). V was pared by 5 bases and J by 4 bases, with 5 bases of the junction left unmatched. This CDR3 comprises 13 residues. CDR3 sequence reads: CASSPGRGETQYF. Written as DNA, the CDR3 is TGTGCCAGCAGTCCGGGGAGGGGAGAGACCCAGTACTTC. The full variable domain, completed using reference TRBV5-4 and TRBJ2-5, is ETGVTQSPTHLIKTRGQQVTLRCSSQSGHNTVSWYQQALGQGPQFIFQYYREEENGRGNFPPRFSGLQFPNYSSELNVNALELDDSALYLCASSPGRGETQYFGPGTRLLVL.

This rearrangement joins TRBV28 to TRBJ1-4, with D possibly TRBD1 on 5 matching bases. V was pared by 6 bases and J by 4 bases, with 9 bases between. The CDR3 is 13 amino acids. The germline gives CDR1 MDHEN, CDR2 SYDVKM. The CDR3 DNA follows: TGTGCCAGCAGAGCGGGACTTAATGAAAAACTGTTTTTT. Translating gives CASRAGLNEKLFF.

A note on this clone: This sample also contains other DNA sequences that code for the same CDR3. In nucleotides, the CDR3 is TGTGCCAGCAGTGAAGGCGACACTGAAGCTTTCTTT. It yields the protein CASSEGDTEAFF. The gene calls are TRBV2 and TRBJ1-1; no reliable D call. This CDR3 is built from 12 residues. V shed 1 base and J shed 3 bases, with 3 bases lying between them. Germline CDR1 is SNHLY and CDR2 is FYNNEI.

This sequence joins TRBV11-2 and TRBJ1-1, with a weak D call TRBD1 (5 bases). CDR1 is SGHAT, CDR2 FQNNGV, per germline. The ends were cut back, 3 bases at V and 1 base at J, with 6 bases in the middle. The CDR3 is made up of 13 amino acids. CDR3 nucleotides: TGTGCCAGCAGCTTCGGGGGGAACACTGAAGCTTTCTTT. Its translation is CASSFGGNTEAFF.

The chain recombines TRBV5-1 with TRBJ1-5; TRBD1 is a possible D gene (6 bases). The CDR3 length is 16 residues. The germline V gene encodes CDR1 SGHRS and CDR2 YFSETQ. V was cut by 0 bases and J by 3 bases, with 13 bases left in between. The CDR3 sequence: CASSLGGGITNQPQHF. CDR3 nucleotide sequence: TGCGCCAGCAGCTTGGGAGGGGGAATAACCAATCAGCCCCAGCATTTT.

The rearrangement uses TRBV9 and TRBJ1-5; D uncertain. Deletions cut 4 bases from V and 0 bases from J, with 8 bases between. Germline CDR1 is SGDLS and CDR2 is YYNGEE. The CDR3 totals 14 residues. The CDR3 protein is CASSSTGSNQPQHF. CDR3 in DNA: TGTGCCAGCAGCTCTACGGGTAGCAATCAGCCCCAGCATTTT.

The chain combines TRBV2 with TRBJ1-2; 7 nucleotides align to TRBD1. Trimming removed 4 bases from V and 6 bases from J; junction bases left unmatched: 5. Germline CDR1 and CDR2: SNHLY and FYNNEI. The CDR3 has 13 residues. The CDR3 protein is CASSVDRADGYTF. CDR3 nucleotides: TGTGCCAGCAGTGTAGACAGGGCTGATGGCTACACCTTC.

This clone was picked up one time. V and J are TRBV2 and TRBJ2-1, with a tentative D call TRBD2 (6 bases). Germline lookup yields CDR1 SNHLY and CDR2 FYNNEI. This CDR3 spans 9 amino acids. V was pared by 11 bases and J by 7 bases, with 6 bases between. CDR3 sequence: CAGGNEQFF. For the CDR3, the DNA is TGTGCCGGGGGGAATGAGCAGTTCTTC.

The chain combines TRBV6-5 with TRBJ2-1; TRBD2 might be the D (5 bases). The length of the CDR3 is 16 residues. The germline CDR1 and CDR2 sequences are MNHEY and SVGAGI. The V and J ends lost 0 bases and 2 bases respectively, with 11 bases between them. The CDR3 nucleotides are TGTGCCAGCAGTTACTCCCCGGGATTGGCCTACAATGAGCAGTTCTTC. Translated, it gives CASSYSPGLAYNEQFF.

This chain uses TRBV5-1 with TRBJ2-5, with 8 nucleotides matching TRBD2. The CDR3 contains 13 residues. Per the germline V gene, CDR1 is SGHRS and CDR2 is YFSETQ. Trimming cost V 9 bases and J 0 bases; bases outside gene matches: 4. The CDR3 DNA reads as TGCGCCACCCGGGGGGGGTACCAAGAGACCCAGTACTTC. Protein: CATRGGYQETQYF.